These 29 T cell receptor beta chains originate from one sample sequenced in a study of blood T cell repertoires in COVID-19. This table comes from immunoSEQ multiplex PCR, and its TCRdb copy is limited to in-frame clones, with some not included. The sample consists of around 120,000 clones, more than 70% of them appearing once. The sequencing sample was made of peripheral blood. These receptor sequences come from a man between 65 and 85 years old with acute or convalescent COVID-19.

The chain is built from TRBV5-5 and TRBJ2-5; weak D call: TRBD1 (5 bases). The germline V gene has CDR1 SGHKS and CDR2 YYEKEE (reference sequence). The V and J ends lost 5 bases and 4 bases respectively, with 6 bases between them. The CDR3 loop spans 11 amino acids. CDR3 nucleotide sequence: TGTGCCAGCAGAAGGGGAGAGACCCAGTACTTC. This translates into CASRRGETQYF.

The chain joins TRBV19 to TRBJ1-5, with D uncertain. From germline, CDR1 is LNHDA and CDR2 SQIVND (reference sequence). Trimming cost V 6 bases and J 0 bases, with 12 bases left between them. CDR3 length: 15 amino acids. In nucleotides, the CDR3 is TGTGCCAGTAGCCCCGGTAGCAATAGCAATCAGCCCCAGCATTTT. Translated: CASSPGSNSNQPQHF. The full variable domain, its missing parts supplied by reference TRBV19 and TRBJ1-5, is DGGITQSPKYLFRKEGQNVTLSCEQNLNHDAMYWYRQDPGQGLRLIYYSQIVNDFQKGDIAEGYSVSREKKESFPLTVTSAQKNPTAFYLCASSPGSNSNQPQHFGDGTRLSIL.

The CDR3, as DNA: TGTGCCAGCAGTTTATCGGACAGCTGGGGAAAACTGTTTTTT. The encoded protein is CASSLSDSWGKLFF. This sequence joins TRBV28 and TRBJ1-4, with D perhaps matching TRBD1 (6 bases). The V end was cut by 1 base, the J end by 10 bases, with 13 bases between. Germline CDR1 reads MDHEN; CDR2 reads SYDVKM. The CDR3 is 14 amino acids.

This chain connects TRBV2 to TRBJ1-2; a possible D gene is TRBD1 (6 bases). Trimming took off 3 bases at V and 7 bases at J, with 15 bases between the two ends. The CDR3 runs 14 residues. Germline V gene sequence: CDR1 SNHLY, CDR2 FYNNEI. The DNA of the CDR3 is TGTGCCAGCAGTGACGCCAGCCTCAGGGGTGGCTACACCTTC. It codes for CASSDASLRGGYTF.

On this clone: Mismatch with germline at one junction end may stem from a read error. This chain links TRBV15 with TRBJ2-1; D gene uncertain. Germline CDR1 and CDR2: LNHNV and YYDKDF (reference sequence). This CDR3 spans 13 amino acids. The CDR3 DNA reads as TGTGCCACCAGCAGAGATATCGGCGCGCCGGCGGTCTTC. Its protein is CATSRDIGAPAVF. The whole variable domain, filled in from reference TRBV15 and TRBJ2-1, reads DAMVIQNPRYQVTQFGKPVTLSCSQTLNHNVMYWYQQKSSQAPKLLFHYYDKDFNNEADTPDNFQSRRPNTSFCFLDIRSPGLGDTAMYLCATSRDIGAPAVFGPGTRLTVL.

This sequence joins TRBV10-3 and TRBJ2-1; the match to TRBD2 covers 10 bases. The CDR3 runs 17 residues. From germline, CDR1 is ENHRY and CDR2 SYGVKD. V gave up 6 bases and J gave up 0 bases; unmatched junction bases: 8. CDR3: CAIRKERGGYSYNEQFF. DNA of the CDR3: TGTGCCATCAGAAAGGAGCGGGGGGGTTACTCCTACAATGAGCAGTTCTTC.

J is TRBJ1-2 and V is TRBV5-4, with 7 bases lining up with TRBD1. The length of the CDR3 is 15 residues. After removal of 0 bases from V and 7 bases from J, the junction contained 9 bases not matched to a gene. The V gene's germline CDR1 is SGHNT and CDR2 YYREEE (reference sequence). CDR3 coding DNA: TGTGCCAGCAGCTTGGCCAGAACAGGGGTAGGTGGCTACACCTTC. Its translation: CASSLARTGVGGYTF.

The chain employs TRBV18 and TRBJ1-1; TRBD1 might be the D (6 bases). Trimming left V 6 bases short and J 2 bases short, with 13 bases between. The CDR3 runs 14 residues. Germline V gives CDR1 KGHSH, CDR2 LQKENI. CDR3 bases: TGTGCCAGCTCTCCGGACAGATCAAACACTGAAGCTTTCTTT. This sequence encodes CASSPDRSNTEAFF.

The rearrangement links TRBV6-5 to TRBJ1-1; D is unresolved. Looked up from germline, CDR1 is MNHEY and CDR2 is SVGAGI. Between the trimmed V and J ends, which lost 0 bases and 4 bases, there was a span of 9 bases. The CDR3 is 14 residues long. The chain's CDR3 is CASSYSSGGTEAFF. DNA for the CDR3: TGTGCCAGCAGTTACTCGTCTGGCGGCACTGAAGCTTTCTTT.

CDR3 region: CASSLRPRADNQPQHF. CDR3 sequence (DNA): TGTGCCAGCAGCTTACGGCCCAGGGCGGATAATCAGCCCCAGCATTTT. The V call is TRBV7-2, the J call TRBJ1-5; TRBD1 might be the D (5 bases). CDR3 length equals 16 residues. Germline V gene lookup returns CDR1 SGHTA and CDR2 FQGNSA. The V gene lost 2 bases and the J gene lost 4 bases, with 15 bases spanning the gap.

The chain has TRBV3-1 (or the pseudogene TRBV3-2) and TRBJ2-5, with 9 nucleotides matching TRBD2. This CDR3 contains 17 residues. V lost 1 base to trimming and J lost 4 bases; unmatched junction nucleotides: 10. From germline, CDR1 is LGHDT and CDR2 YNNKEL (reference sequence). The CDR3 loop reads CASSQGAGGPSSETQYF. Here the CDR3 DNA reads TGTGCCAGCAGCCAAGGGGCGGGGGGGCCTTCGTCAGAGACCCAGTACTTC.

The J gene is TRBJ1-2, the V gene TRBV19; 9 bases are a match to TRBD1. V was clipped by 6 bases and J by 8 bases; unmatched bases: 16. Germline CDR1 and CDR2: LNHDA and SQIVND (reference sequence). The CDR3 is 16 amino acids. CDR3 sequence reads: CASRTTYRDRVSGYTF. CDR3 DNA: TGTGCCAGTAGGACCACTTACCGGGACAGGGTATCCGGCTACACCTTC.

The chain uses TRBV2 and TRBJ1-1; D is unresolved. This CDR3 contains 14 residues. V was clipped by 6 bases and J by 0 bases, with 11 bases between them. Germline values: CDR1 SNHLY, CDR2 FYNNEI. Written as DNA, the CDR3 is TGTGCCAGCAGGACACGGGATCTGAACACTGAAGCTTTCTTT. It codes for CASRTRDLNTEAFF.

The chain couples TRBV2 to TRBJ2-5, with 8 bases identical to TRBD1. Germline V gene sequence: CDR1 SNHLY, CDR2 FYNNEI. The length of the CDR3 is 13 residues. V shed 5 bases, J shed 5 bases, and the junction held 4 bases outside the gene matches. The CDR3 DNA is TGTGCCAGCAGTTACCGGGACAGGGAGACCCAGTACTTC. Translation: CASSYRDRETQYF.

This sequence joins TRBV3-1 (or the pseudogene TRBV3-2) and TRBJ2-1; a possible D gene is TRBD1 (5 bases). V lost 6 bases to trimming and J lost 8 bases, with 14 bases between them. The germline V gene has CDR1 LGHDT and CDR2 YNNKEL (reference sequence). The CDR3 consists of 13 residues. The CDR3 DNA reads as TGTGCCAGCAGTGTTCAGGGCGTCGATGAGCAGTTCTTC. Encoded protein: CASSVQGVDEQFF.

The chain couples TRBV4-1 to TRBJ2-1, with D possibly TRBD2 on 6 matching bases. The CDR3 covers 14 residues. Trimming cost V 2 bases and J 6 bases, with 11 bases left between them. Germline CDR1 is MGHRA and CDR2 is YSYEKL. The DNA for the CDR3 is TGCGCCAGCAGCCAACCGGGACTCGTCAATGAGCAGTTCTTC. This gives the protein CASSQPGLVNEQFF.

The chain uses TRBV11-2 and TRBJ2-5; 8 nucleotides match TRBD1. CDR3 size: 17 residues. Trimming took 1 base from V and 4 from J; bases not matched to a gene: 11. The germline CDR1 and CDR2 sequences are SGHAT and FQNNGV. The CDR3 loop is CASSLAPRQGARETQYF. CDR3 in DNA: TGTGCCAGCAGCTTAGCGCCCCGGCAGGGGGCTCGAGAGACCCAGTACTTC.

CDR3 nucleotide sequence: TGTGCCAGCAGCCGGACAGTCTACGAGCAGTACTTC. This translates into CASSRTVYEQYF. The rearrangement uses TRBV7-9 and TRBJ2-7; D is possibly TRBD1 (6 bases). V gave up 5 bases and J gave up 3 bases, with 8 bases separating them. Germline V lookup: CDR1 SEHNR, CDR2 FQNEAQ (reference sequence). The CDR3 has 12 amino acids. Supplemented by reference TRBV7-9 and TRBJ2-7, the full variable domain reads DTGVSQNPRHKITKRGQNVTFRCDPISEHNRLYWYRQTLGQGPEFLTYFQNEAQLEKSRLLSDRFSAERPKGSFSTLEIQRTEQGDSAMYLCASSRTVYEQYFGPGTRLTVT.

The V call is TRBV12-3 or TRBV12-4, the J call TRBJ1-6; the D is unclear. V shed 8 bases and J shed 8 bases, with 10 bases lying between them. The CDR3 extends over 12 amino acids. CDR3 DNA: TGTGCCAGCGCACCCGGGGATTCACCCCTCCACTTT. Translation: CASAPGDSPLHF.

J is TRBJ1-2 and V is TRBV6-5; D is undetermined. V was trimmed by 6 bases and J by 0 bases, leaving 5 bases between them. The CDR3 is 12 residues long. The germline V gene has CDR1 MNHEY and CDR2 SVGAGI. CDR3 sequence reads: CASRVANYGYTF. CDR3 nucleotides: TGTGCCAGCAGGGTAGCTAACTATGGCTACACCTTC.

The V call is TRBV30, the J call TRBJ1-3; D possibly corresponds to TRBD1 (6 bases). The V gene lost 0 bases and the J gene lost 5 bases, with 8 bases spanning the gap. Germline CDR1 is GTSNPN and CDR2 is SVGIG (reference sequence). The CDR3 contains 13 residues. In DNA form, the CDR3 reads TGTGCCTGGAGTGTACAGGGTAGAAACACCATATATTTT. Encoded protein: CAWSVQGRNTIYF. Using reference TRBV30 and TRBJ1-3 for the parts outside the CDR3, the full variable domain is SQTIHQWPATLVQPVGSPLSLECTVEGTSNPNLYWYRQAAGRGLQLLFYSVGIGQISSEVPQNLSASRPQDRQFILSSKKLLLSDSGFYLCAWSVQGRNTIYFGEGSWLTVV.

This clone was seen only a few times. The genes are TRBV5-6 and TRBJ1-1; TRBD1 agrees at 8 bases. V lost 4 bases, J lost 1 base, and 3 bases stayed unmatched. This CDR3 is 14 amino acids long. Per the germline V gene, CDR1 is SGHDT and CDR2 is YYEEEE. The CDR3 here is CASSPGGWNTEAFF. The DNA for the CDR3 is TGTGCCAGCAGCCCAGGGGGCTGGAACACTGAAGCTTTCTTT.

V usage is TRBV5-6 and J usage is TRBJ2-3; 9 bases agree with TRBD1. Germline assignment: CDR1 SGHDT and CDR2 YYEEEE. CDR3 length: 15 amino acids. V shed 4 bases, J shed 1 base, and the junction held 4 bases outside the gene matches. The CDR3 DNA is TGTGCCAGCAGCACCACAGGGGGCGGCACAGATACGCAGTATTTT. Its protein product is CASSTTGGGTDTQYF. Filled out from reference TRBV5-6 and TRBJ2-3, the complete variable domain reads DAGVTQSPTHLIKTRGQQVTLRCSPKSGHDTVSWYQQALGQGPQFIFQYYEEEERQRGNFPDRFSGHQFPNYSSELNVNALLLGDSALYLCASSTTGGGTDTQYFGPGTRLTVL.

The rearrangement uses TRBV3-1 (or the pseudogene TRBV3-2) and TRBJ2-1; 9 positions agree with TRBD2. The germline V gene encodes CDR1 LGHDT and CDR2 YNNKEL (reference sequence). The junction had 9 bases not matched to a gene; V was cut back by 3 bases and J by 3 bases. The CDR3 length is 17 residues. CDR3 nucleotides: TGTGCCAGCAGCCAGGCCGGGACTAGCCTAGGCTACAATGAGCAGTTCTTC. Amino acids: CASSQAGTSLGYNEQFF.

V usage is TRBV15 and J usage is TRBJ1-2; the match to TRBD1 covers 8 bases. With V trimmed by 1 base and J by 6 bases, 1 base remained unmatched. Germline CDR1 and CDR2: LNHNV and YYDKDF (reference sequence). The CDR3 spans 13 residues. The CDR3 reads CATSRVDRDGYTF. The CDR3 DNA is TGTGCCACCAGCAGAGTGGACAGGGATGGCTACACCTTC.

This clone was counted only a few times. The gene calls are TRBV25-1 and TRBJ1-2; TRBD1 matches at 12 bases. CDR3 length: 16 residues. V was pared by 3 bases and J by 4 bases, with 6 bases of the junction left unmatched. Germline loops: CDR1 MGHDK, CDR2 SYGVNS. CDR3 in DNA: TGTGCCAGCAGTGACTCGGGACAGGGGGCAGTCTATGGCTACACCTTC. Encoded protein: CASSDSGQGAVYGYTF.

This clone was picked up a small number of times. This sequence joins TRBV21-1 and TRBJ1-1. TRBV21-1 is labeled a pseudogene. The CDR3 sequence is 15 residues long. The CDR3 protein is CASSKKPSMNTEAFF. The CDR3 nucleotides read TGTGCCAGCAGCAAAAAGCCAAGTATGAACACTGAAGCTTTCTTT.

This clone was detected many times. The chain joins TRBV6-6 to TRBJ2-5; 9 nucleotides align to TRBD1. Germline CDR1 reads MNHNY; CDR2 reads SVGAGI (reference sequence). The CDR3 spans 14 residues. With 4 bases clipped from V and 5 bases from J, the junction kept 5 bases outside the gene matches. CDR3 sequence (DNA): TGTGCCAGCAGTTTGATGACAGGGGGGGAGACCCAGTACTTC. Translating gives CASSLMTGGETQYF.

The chain carries TRBV7-8 and TRBJ1-1; D is unresolved. Trimming cost V 5 bases and J 4 bases, with 14 bases left between them. The CDR3 is made up of 14 amino acids. CDR1 SGHVS and CDR2 FQNEAQ come from the germline V gene. CDR3 coding DNA: TGTGCCAGCAGCGCCCGGGTTACGAGCACTGAAGCTTTCTTT. It specifies CASSARVTSTEAFF.